The sequence of this T cell receptor beta chain was determined in a study of patients and donors after allogeneic stem cell transplantation. V was cut by 5 bases and J by 0 bases, with 9 bases left in between. CDR1 is DFQATT and CDR2 is SNEGSKA in the germline V gene (reference sequence). The CDR3 sequence is 13 residues long. This clonotype came up a few times. In TCRdb, the RT-PCR reads were re-called with MiXCR into one record per CDR3 protein. Among about 110,000 distinct CDR3 sequences listed, around 35% were seen once. This receptor was obtained from a human donor who was either an allogeneic HSCT recipient or a stem cell or donor lymphocyte infusion donor (not recorded which). It is not recorded whose cells these are; they may come from a transplant donor. Sequencing input: blood, either unsorted or a sorted T cell fraction (not recorded which). The chain links TRBV20-1 to TRBJ2-3; the D is unclear. CDR3 DNA: TGCAGTGCTGGACGACCCAGCACAGATACGCAGTATTTT. Its translation is CSAGRPSTDTQYF.